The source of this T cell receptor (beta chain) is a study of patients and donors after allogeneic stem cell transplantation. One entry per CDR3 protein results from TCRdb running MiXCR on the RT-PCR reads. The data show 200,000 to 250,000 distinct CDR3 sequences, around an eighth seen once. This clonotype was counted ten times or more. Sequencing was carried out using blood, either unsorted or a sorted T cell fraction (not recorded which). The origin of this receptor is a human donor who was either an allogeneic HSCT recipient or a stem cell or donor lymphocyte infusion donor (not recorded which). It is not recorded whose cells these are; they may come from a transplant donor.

The CDR3 is CSARGMTEREAFF. CDR3 DNA: TGCAGTGCTAGAGGGATGACAGAGCGGGAAGCTTTCTTT. This chain joins TRBV20-1 and TRBJ1-1; D is possibly TRBD1 (5 bases). The length of the CDR3 is 13 residues. Trimming took off 1 base at V and 8 bases at J, with 14 bases between the two ends. Germline CDR1 DFQATT, CDR2 SNEGSKA (reference sequence).